The rows below give T cell receptor beta chains drawn from one sample of a study of control samples from healthy donors and cancer patients. Clones were read by immunoSEQ multiplex PCR, and TCRdb kept only the in-frame ones, dropping some. The sample holds about 130,000 clones, roughly 89% seen once. The sequencing sample was made of blood. Every receptor here comes from a man aged 18 to 30 in good health. Each CDR3 is given with its conserved first and last residue. D genes are given only for firm matches. Some rows have no size entry. The others give once, few or many, or a class for an expanded clone.

v_call	d_call	j_call	clone_size	cdr3_aa	cdr3_nt
TRBV3-1/TRBV3-2	TRBD1	TRBJ2-5	-	CASSKGGSALGETQYF	TGTGCCAGCAGCAAAGGGGGCAGCGCTCTTGGGGAGACCCAGTACTTC
TRBV5-1	TRBD2	TRBJ2-2	-	CASSFMGLVGTPSGELFF	TGCGCCAGCAGCTTCATGGGACTAGTCGGGACCCCTAGCGGGGAGCTGTTTTTT
TRBV6-5	-	TRBJ2-3	-	CASHRGESHTQYF	TGTGCCAGCCACCGCGGGGAGTCACATACGCAGTATTTT
TRBV7-3	TRBD2	TRBJ2-3	-	CASSLIAGGWSSTDTQYF	TGTGCCAGCAGCTTAATAGCGGGGGGTTGGTCTAGCACAGATACGCAGTATTTT
TRBV4-1	TRBD1	TRBJ2-1	-	CASSQPGQGVSNEQFF	TGCGCCAGCAGCCAGCCGGGACAGGGAGTTTCCAATGAGCAGTTCTTC
TRBV5-4	-	TRBJ1-1	-	CASSDPGPKNTEAFF	TGTGCCAGCAGCGACCCGGGACCGAAGAACACTGAAGCTTTCTTT
TRBV11-2	-	TRBJ1-2	-	CASSLGVGRGLNYGYTF	TGTGCCAGCAGCTTAGGGGTCGGACGCGGGCTTAACTATGGCTACACCTTC
TRBV19	-	TRBJ1-3	-	CASTTNSGNTIYF	TGTGCCAGTACGACGAACTCTGGAAACACCATATATTTT
TRBV9	-	TRBJ1-4	-	CASSASGATNEKLFF	TGTGCCAGCAGCGCATCGGGGGCAACTAATGAAAAACTGTTTTTT
TRBV3-1/TRBV3-2	TRBD2	TRBJ2-5	-	CASSDLAGLGLGTQYF	TGTGCCAGCAGCGATCTAGCGGGGTTGGGTTTGGGGACCCAGTACTTC
TRBV4-2	-	TRBJ2-7	-	CASSQRAGSSYEQYF	TGTGCCAGCAGCCAGCGGGCCGGGAGCTCCTACGAGCAGTACTTC
TRBV5-1	TRBD1	TRBJ2-2	-	CASSLRRQGNTGELFF	TGCGCCAGCAGCTTGAGACGACAGGGCAACACCGGGGAGCTGTTTTTT
TRBV6-5	TRBD1	TRBJ1-6	-	CASSPRGSYNSPLHF	TGTGCCAGCAGTCCCAGGGGGTCCTATAATTCACCCCTCCACTTT
TRBV7-5	-	TRBJ2-2	-	CVRSNRTRTGELFF	TGTGTCAGAAGCAACCGAACACGCACCGGGGAGCTGTTTTTT
TRBV10-3	-	TRBJ1-2	once	CAISEFGGSNYGYTF	TGTGCCATCAGTGAGTTCGGGGGGTCTAACTATGGCTACACCTTC
TRBV27	TRBD1	TRBJ2-3	-	CASSPRQGSTTDTQYF	TGTGCCAGCAGTCCCAGACAGGGATCAACCACAGATACGCAGTATTTT
TRBV6-6	TRBD1	TRBJ1-5	-	CASEGDRVYSNQPQHF	TGTGCCAGCGAGGGGGACAGGGTCTATAGCAATCAGCCCCAGCATTTT
TRBV21-1	-	TRBJ1-2	-	CASTPIMGAYGYTF	TGTGCCAGCACACCGATTATGGGGGCCTATGGCTACACCTTC
TRBV6-8	-	TRBJ2-6	once	CASSYGQTGANVLTF	TGTGCCAGCAGTTACGGACAAACTGGGGCCAACGTCCTGACTTTC
TRBV10-1	TRBD1	TRBJ2-2	-	CASSEPFRTGRTGELFF	TGCGCCAGCAGTGAGCCCTTCCGGACAGGACGGACCGGGGAGCTGTTTTTT
TRBV14	-	TRBJ1-6	-	CASSLIPTVGGSPLHF	TGTGCCAGCAGCCTAATACCGACGGTGGGGGGTTCACCCCTCCACTTT
TRBV28	-	TRBJ1-2	-	CASRPLGRASYGYTF	TGTGCCAGCAGGCCTCTGGGCAGGGCAAGCTATGGCTACACCTTC
TRBV25-1	-	TRBJ1-2	-	CASSELIRDYGYTF	TGTGCCAGCAGTGAATTAATCCGGGACTATGGCTACACCTTC
TRBV11-1	-	TRBJ2-3	-	CASSYSGGPTDTQYF	TGTGCCAGCAGCTACTCGGGGGGCCCCACAGATACGCAGTATTTT
TRBV19	-	TRBJ2-2	-	CASSTWGDANTGELFF	TGTGCCAGTAGTACTTGGGGGGACGCGAACACCGGGGAGCTGTTTTTT
TRBV29-1	-	TRBJ1-1	-	CSVVQGPFTEAFF	TGCAGCGTTGTACAGGGTCCGTTCACTGAAGCTTTCTTT
TRBV7-2	-	TRBJ2-5	-	CASSSRYQETQYF	TGTGCCAGCAGCTCCAGGTACCAAGAGACCCAGTACTTC
TRBV7-2	-	TRBJ1-5	-	CASSLEHALYQPQHF	TGTGCCAGCAGCTTAGAGCACGCCTTATATCAGCCCCAGCATTTT
TRBV5-6	-	TRBJ2-7	-	CASRRRGAGDEQYF	TGTGCCAGCAGAAGGAGGGGGGCTGGAGACGAGCAGTACTTC
TRBV7-9	TRBD1	TRBJ2-7	-	CASSSLLTGGVYEQYF	TGTGCCAGCAGCTCCTTACTGACAGGGGGCGTTTACGAGCAGTACTTC
TRBV5-4	TRBD2	TRBJ2-3	-	CASSLELTSPVNTQYF	TGTGCCAGCAGCTTGGAGCTGACTAGCCCGGTTAATACGCAGTATTTT
TRBV4-1	-	TRBJ1-1	-	CASGGPGEAFF	TGCGCCAGCGGGGGGCCGGGTGAAGCTTTCTTT
TRBV3-1/TRBV3-2	TRBD2	TRBJ2-7	-	CASSQVAGDYEQYF	TGTGCCAGCAGCCAAGTAGCGGGGGACTACGAGCAGTACTTC
TRBV7-9	-	TRBJ1-4	-	CASSTLGGHEKLFF	TGTGCCAGCAGCACGCTGGGGGGGCATGAAAAACTGTTTTTT
TRBV5-5	TRBD1	TRBJ2-7	-	CASSELDRGSSYEQYF	TGTGCCAGCAGCGAGCTAGACAGGGGAAGCTCCTACGAGCAGTACTTC
TRBV10-1	-	TRBJ2-1	-	CASSDIGSYNEQFF	TGCGCCAGCAGTGATATAGGCTCCTACAATGAGCAGTTCTTC
TRBV27	-	TRBJ1-4	-	CASTDATNEKLFF	TGTGCCAGCACGGATGCAACTAATGAAAAACTGTTTTTT
TRBV6-5	TRBD1	TRBJ1-6	-	CASRTGILNNSPLHF	TGTGCCAGCAGGACAGGGATTTTAAATAATTCACCCCTCCACTTT
TRBV7-9	-	TRBJ2-7	-	CASSLDGGPYEQYF	TGTGCCAGCAGCCTCGACGGGGGACCTTACGAGCAGTACTTC
TRBV20-1	-	TRBJ1-1	-	CSARAAEAFF	TGCAGTGCTAGGGCGGCTGAAGCTTTCTTT
TRBV2	-	TRBJ1-5	-	CASSDQGPDSNQPQHF	TGTGCCAGCAGTGACCAAGGACCTGATAGCAATCAGCCCCAGCATTTT
TRBV3-1/TRBV3-2	TRBD1	TRBJ1-6	few	CASSQGQGTGRTYNSPLHF	TGTGCCAGCAGCCAAGGACAAGGGACAGGGAGGACCTATAATTCACCCCTCCACTTT
TRBV25-1	-	TRBJ2-6	-	CASSETPGSGANVLTF	TGTGCCAGCAGTGAAACTCCAGGGTCAGGGGCCAACGTCCTGACTTTC
TRBV6-5	-	TRBJ1-1	once	CASSYGGTEAFF	TGTGCCAGCAGTTACGGGGGGACTGAAGCTTTCTTT
TRBV11-1	TRBD2	TRBJ2-4	once	CASSSPGGAKNIQYF	TGTGCCAGCAGCTCGCCGGGGGGAGCCAAAAACATTCAGTACTTC
TRBV29-1	-	TRBJ1-2	-	CSVGPDAYGYTF	TGCAGCGTTGGCCCGGACGCCTATGGCTACACCTTC
TRBV7-9	TRBD1	TRBJ1-1	-	CASSPRGPTEAFF	TGTGCCAGCAGCCCCAGGGGGCCCACTGAAGCTTTCTTT
TRBV9	-	TRBJ1-1	-	CASSPVSEAFF	TGTGCCAGCAGCCCAGTGAGTGAAGCTTTCTTT
TRBV6-5	-	TRBJ1-1	-	CASSRGIDSKAFF	TGTGCCAGCAGCCGCGGGATCGACAGTAAAGCTTTCTTT
TRBV3-1/TRBV3-2	TRBD1	TRBJ2-7	-	CASSPSGQGYEQYF	TGTGCCAGCAGCCCTTCTGGACAGGGCTACGAGCAGTACTTC
TRBV19	-	TRBJ1-5	-	CASSIGGRYSNQPQHF	TGTGCCAGTAGTATAGGGGGCCGGTATAGCAATCAGCCCCAGCATTTT
TRBV30	TRBD1	TRBJ1-5	-	CAWSRQGNSNQPQHF	TGTGCCTGGAGCCGACAGGGTAATAGCAATCAGCCCCAGCATTTT
TRBV15	-	TRBJ2-5	-	CATNVASRGETQYF	TGTGCCACCAACGTAGCGAGTAGGGGAGAGACCCAGTACTTC
TRBV5-1	TRBD1	TRBJ1-1	-	CASSRNPTGGNTEAFF	TGCGCCAGCAGCCGCAACCCGACAGGGGGGAACACTGAAGCTTTCTTT
TRBV5-1	-	TRBJ1-2	-	CASSLAQHADGYTF	TGCGCCAGCAGCTTGGCCCAGCACGCGGACGGCTACACCTTC
TRBV18	-	TRBJ2-7	-	CASSRPLEREQYF	TGTGCCAGCTCACGACCATTGGAGCGGGAGCAGTACTTC
TRBV6-5	-	TRBJ1-2	once	CASSSQGRDSRGYTF	TGTGCCAGCAGTTCCCAGGGCCGGGATAGTCGTGGCTACACCTTC
TRBV9	TRBD1	TRBJ2-5	-	CASSEKLGQAQETQYF	TGTGCCAGCAGTGAAAAATTGGGACAGGCCCAAGAGACCCAGTACTTC
TRBV15	-	TRBJ2-5	-	CATSRDRDQETQYF	TGTGCCACCAGCAGAGATCGGGACCAAGAGACCCAGTACTTC
TRBV9	-	TRBJ1-1	-	CASSVGGTTEAFF	TGTGCCAGCAGCGTAGGGGGAACCACTGAAGCTTTCTTT